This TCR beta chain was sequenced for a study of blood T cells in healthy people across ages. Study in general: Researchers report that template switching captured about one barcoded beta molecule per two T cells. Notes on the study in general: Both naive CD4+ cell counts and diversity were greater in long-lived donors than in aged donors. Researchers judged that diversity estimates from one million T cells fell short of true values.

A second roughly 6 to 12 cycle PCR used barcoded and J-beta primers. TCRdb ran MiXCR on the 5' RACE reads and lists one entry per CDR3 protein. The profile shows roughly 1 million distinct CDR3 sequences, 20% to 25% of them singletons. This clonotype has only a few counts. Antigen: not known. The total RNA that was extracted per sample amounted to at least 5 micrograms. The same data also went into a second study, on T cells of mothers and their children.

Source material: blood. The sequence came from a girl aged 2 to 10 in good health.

In DNA, the CDR3 is TGTGCCAGCTATTGGACTAGCGGAGGGCACAATGAGCAGTTCTTC. Translation: CASYWTSGGHNEQFF. V and J are TRBV2 and TRBJ2-1, with 10 bases identical to TRBD2. Germline V gene data show CDR1 as SNHLY and CDR2 as FYNNEI. V gave up 8 bases and J gave up 5 bases; unmatched junction bases: 9. This CDR3 has 15 residues.